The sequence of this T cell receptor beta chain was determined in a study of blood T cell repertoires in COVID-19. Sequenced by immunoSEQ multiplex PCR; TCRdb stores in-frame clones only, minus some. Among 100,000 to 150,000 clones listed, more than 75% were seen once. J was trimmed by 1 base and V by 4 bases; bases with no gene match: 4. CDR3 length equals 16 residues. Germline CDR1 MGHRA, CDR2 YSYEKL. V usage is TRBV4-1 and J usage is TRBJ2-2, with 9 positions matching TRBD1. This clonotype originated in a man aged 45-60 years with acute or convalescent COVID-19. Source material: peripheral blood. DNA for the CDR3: TGCGCCAGCAGCCCCCGGACAGGGGAGAACACCGGGGAGCTGTTTTTT. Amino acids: CASSPRTGENTGELFF.